Below, one T cell receptor (beta chain) is given with its context. Germline CDR1 SGHTA, CDR2 FQGNSA. Trimming removed 0 bases at V and 7 bases at J, with 18 bases between. The CDR3 consists of 16 residues. The data are from a study of blood T cell repertoires in COVID-19. Produced via immunoSEQ multiplex PCR; TCRdb's table is partial and in-frame only. The table lists 100,000 to 120,000 clones, roughly 76% of them singletons. Sequencing input: peripheral blood. The chain recombines TRBV7-2 with TRBJ2-5, with a weak D call TRBD2 (6 bases). The sequence was collected from a woman in her sixties or seventies with acute or convalescent COVID-19. The CDR3 spells CASSLASGGGGRTQYF. The CDR3 nucleotides are TGTGCCAGCAGCTTAGCTAGCGGTGGAGGAGGGCGGACCCAGTACTTC.